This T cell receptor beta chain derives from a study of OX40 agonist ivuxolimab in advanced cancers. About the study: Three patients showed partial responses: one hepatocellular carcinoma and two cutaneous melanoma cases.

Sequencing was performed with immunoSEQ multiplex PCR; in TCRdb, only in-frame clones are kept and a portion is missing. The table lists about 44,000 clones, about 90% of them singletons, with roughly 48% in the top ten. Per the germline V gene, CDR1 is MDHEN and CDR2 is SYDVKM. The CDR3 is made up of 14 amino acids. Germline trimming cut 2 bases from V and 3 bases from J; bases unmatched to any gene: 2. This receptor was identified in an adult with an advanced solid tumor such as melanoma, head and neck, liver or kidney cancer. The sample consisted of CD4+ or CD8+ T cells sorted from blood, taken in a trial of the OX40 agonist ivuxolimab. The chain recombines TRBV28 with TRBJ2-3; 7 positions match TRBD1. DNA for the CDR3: TGTGCCAGCAGTTTAGGGACAGCAACAGATACGCAGTATTTT. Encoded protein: CASSLGTATDTQYF.